This TCR beta chain was captured by sequencing in a study of blood T cell repertoires in COVID-19. In the original workflow: From reference gene primer amplification, estimates of nucleated cell counts were derived. Assay: immunoSEQ multiplex PCR; the TCRdb copy retains only in-frame clones and omits some. The V and J calls and clone size were taken over from that table, and D and trimming were inferred from the DNA. The sample holds about 150,000 clones, 70% to 90% seen once. The J segment lost 3 bases and the V segment lost 5 bases, leaving 11 bases of the junction unmatched. Germline assignment: CDR1 SGHRS and CDR2 YFSETQ. The CDR3 is 18 residues long.

The chain combines TRBV5-1 with TRBJ2-5, with 15 bases matching TRBD2. This clonotype was sampled from a human donor in a cohort sampled during active COVID-19. The sample consisted of peripheral blood. The CDR3 sequence is CASSGLAGGHLREETQYF. CDR3 bases: TGCGCCAGCAGTGGACTAGCGGGGGGGCATTTGAGGGAAGAGACCCAGTACTTC.